This T cell receptor beta chain was captured in a study of CD8 T cells in Susac syndrome. Study as a whole: Within the sequenced Susac syndrome patient group, six exhibited active disease and about eight were in remission. Study-wide points: The authors found no clonal expansion in Susac syndrome CD4+ T cell repertoires.

A note on this clonotype: Its specificity is unknown.

In germline, CDR1 is PRHDT, CDR2 FYEKMQ (reference sequence). V lost 0 bases, J lost 7 bases, and 16 bases lay in between. The CDR3 is 16 residues long. RNA, at about 0.45 to 1 ug, was reverse transcribed with random hexamers. Each CDR3 protein is one row after TCRdb ran MiXCR on the immunoSEQ multiplex PCR reads. The table lists under 200,000 distinct CDR3 sequences, around 95% of them singletons. The sequenced material came from CD4+ T cells from PBMCs. The clonotype comes from a human donor with Susac syndrome. This chain uses TRBV13 with TRBJ2-1; perhaps TRBD1 as D (7 bases). The CDR3 region has the DNA TGTGCCAGCAGCTTAGGGACAGGGAGGTTGTATAATGAGCAGTTCTTC. It specifies CASSLGTGRLYNEQFF.